Below, one T cell receptor beta chain is given with its context. Its antigen remains unidentified. The same CDR3 is also encoded by other DNA sequences in this sample. The record originates from a study of OX40 agonist ivuxolimab in advanced cancers. In the study overall: Every 2 weeks, ivuxolimab was infused into the patients intravenously at between 0.01 and 10 mg/kg. Findings of the study overall: With doses of 0.1-3.0 mg/kg, partial responders showed among the lowest clonal expansion.

Anyone with autoimmune disease history or systemic immunosuppression was excluded. The CDR3 spans 15 residues. Germline values: CDR1 SGDLS, CDR2 YYNGEE. The ends lost 1 base at V and 4 bases at J; junction bases unmatched: 5. Measured with immunoSEQ multiplex PCR; TCRdb has only the in-frame clones, and not every one. The data show around 72,000 clones, 65% to 85% seen once. The rearrangement uses TRBV9 and TRBJ2-1, with TRBD1 identical over 7 bases. The receptor comes from an adult with an advanced solid tumor such as melanoma, head and neck, liver or kidney cancer. The input for sequencing was CD4+ or CD8+ T cells sorted from blood, taken in a trial of the OX40 agonist ivuxolimab. The DNA for the CDR3 is TGTGCCAGCAGCGTATCGGCAGGGGGATACAATGAGCAGTTCTTC. Its protein product is CASSVSAGGYNEQFF.